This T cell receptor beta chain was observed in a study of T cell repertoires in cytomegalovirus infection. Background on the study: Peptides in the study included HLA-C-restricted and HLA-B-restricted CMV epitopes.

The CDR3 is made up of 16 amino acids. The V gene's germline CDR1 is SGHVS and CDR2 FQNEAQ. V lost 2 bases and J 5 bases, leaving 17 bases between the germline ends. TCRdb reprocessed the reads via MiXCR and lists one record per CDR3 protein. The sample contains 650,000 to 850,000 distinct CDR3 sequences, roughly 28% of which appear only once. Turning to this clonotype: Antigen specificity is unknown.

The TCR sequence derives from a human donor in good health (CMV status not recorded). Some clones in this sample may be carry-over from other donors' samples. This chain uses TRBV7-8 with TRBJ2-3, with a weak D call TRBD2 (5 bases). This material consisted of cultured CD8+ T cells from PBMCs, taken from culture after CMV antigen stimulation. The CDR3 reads CASSLYGSGLGDTQYF. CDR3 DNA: TGTGCCAGCAGCTTATACGGCAGCGGCTTGGGAGATACGCAGTATTTT.